This TCR beta chain was observed in a study of graft-versus-host responses after intestinal transplantation. Trimming cost V 3 bases and J 1 base, with 6 bases left between them. Germline values: CDR1 SNHLY, CDR2 FYNNEI. There are 14 residues in the CDR3. On this clone: Its matching antigen is unknown.

Here immunoSEQ multiplex PCR was the method, and the copy in TCRdb shows in-frame clones only, minus some. The profile shows around 120,000 clones, 75% to 95% of them singletons. This specimen was unstimulated CD4+ T cells sorted from spleen or lymph node cells, taken before intestinal transplant. This receptor was obtained from a human donor who received an intestinal transplant. This chain links TRBV2 with TRBJ2-2; D uncertain. Written as DNA, the CDR3 is TGTGCCAGCAGTGAGGCAGGGAACACCGGGGAGCTGTTTTTT. It translates to CASSEAGNTGELFF.